The rows below give T cell receptor beta chains drawn from one sample of a study of beta chain features in type 1 diabetes. Assay: immunoSEQ multiplex PCR; the TCRdb copy retains only in-frame clones and omits some. The repertoire has under 200,000 clones, less than 9.5% of them found once; the top ten carry less than 3%. The sample consisted of central memory CD4+ T cells from blood. These receptors were collected from a woman aged 18-29 years in good health. Both conserved end residues are part of each CDR3. D genes are given only for firm matches. Size is stated for part of the rows, as once, few or many counts, or as a class when the clone is expanded.

CDR3 DNA | CDR3 protein | D gene | V gene | clone size | J gene
TGTGCCAGCAGCAAAGCCGGGACAGGGTTTTCGAACACCGGGGAGCTGTTTTTT | CASSKAGTGFSNTGELFF | TRBD1 | TRBV11-3 | . | TRBJ2-2
TGTGCCAGCAGCGTGCGTCCTAGCGACAGTGAGCAGTTCTTC | CASSVRPSDSEQFF | . | TRBV7-9 | few | TRBJ2-1
TGTGCCTGGTCTCTAGGACTAGCGGGGGGGCCCTCAGATACGCAGTATTTT | CAWSLGLAGGPSDTQYF | TRBD2 | TRBV30 | few | TRBJ2-3
TGCGCCAGCACCCCAGGGGCAACCCCGTTCCAAGAGACCCAGTACTTC | CASTPGATPFQETQYF | . | TRBV5-1 | few | TRBJ2-5
TGTGCCAGCAGCTCTCAGACAGGGTTCACTGAAGCTTTCTTT | CASSSQTGFTEAFF | TRBD1 | TRBV11-3 | . | TRBJ1-1
TGCGCCAGCAGCCCTCGACAGGATCAGGGCATTCAGTACTTC | CASSPRQDQGIQYF | . | TRBV5-1 | few | TRBJ2-4
TGTGCCATCAGTGAGACAGGGGCAAGAGAGACCCAGTACTTC | CAISETGARETQYF | TRBD1 | TRBV6-5 | few | TRBJ2-5
TGCGCCAGCAGCGCCACGGTGTACAATTCACCCCTCCACTTT | CASSATVYNSPLHF | . | TRBV5-1 | . | TRBJ1-6
TGTGCCAGCTCACCACGGCAAGGACAGTCAGATACGCAGTATTTT | CASSPRQGQSDTQYF | . | TRBV18 | . | TRBJ2-3
TGTGCCAGCACTAGACAGGACAGGACGAACTATGGCTACACCTTC | CASTRQDRTNYGYTF | TRBD1 | TRBV6-5 | . | TRBJ1-2
TGTGCCAGCAGCTACAGGGGAGAGCAGCCCCAGCATTTT | CASSYRGEQPQHF | TRBD1 | TRBV7-2 | few | TRBJ1-5
TGTGCCAGCAGCTTGGATCCGGGAAGTGACTACGAGCAGTACTTC | CASSLDPGSDYEQYF | . | TRBV5-4 | few | TRBJ2-7
TGTGCCAGCAGTGGAACGGTCTATGGCTACACCTTC | CASSGTVYGYTF | . | TRBV25-1 | . | TRBJ1-2
TGTGCCAGCAGCACCTCCGACAGGGTTGCCTATGGCTACACCTTC | CASSTSDRVAYGYTF | TRBD1 | TRBV7-2 | few | TRBJ1-2